This T cell receptor (beta chain) originates from a study of the immune and genomic landscape of osteosarcoma. Background on the study: Median age at diagnosis was 27 years, range roughly 5-85.

The post-treatment osteosarcoma tumors were primary, local recurrence or metastasis specimens from poor-prognosis patients. Study observations and caveats: Compared with cold C1, the hot C3 cluster had higher, still-low clonality.

Comment on this clone: Its antigen is as yet unknown.

CDR3 length: 14 residues. Trimming removed 0 bases at V and 4 bases at J, with 8 bases between. CDR1 is MNHEY, CDR2 SMNVEV, per germline (reference sequence). This table comes from immunoSEQ multiplex PCR, and its TCRdb copy is limited to in-frame clones, with some not included. This table holds roughly 10,000 clones, about two thirds found once. The TCR sequence derives from a human donor with osteosarcoma. Sequenced material: osteosarcoma tumor tissue from the lung. This chain links TRBV27 with TRBJ2-3, with no clear D. As DNA, the CDR3 is TGTGCCAGCAGTTTATCGATTAGCTCAGATACGCAGTATTTT. Its translation: CASSLSISSDTQYF.